The present TCR beta chain was sequenced within a study of shared clonotypes between healthy human individuals. Points from the study as a whole: How much donors shared clonotypes was expected to be affected by sequencing depth.

Germline V gives CDR1 SNHLY, CDR2 FYNNEI. Trimming pared 7 bases from V and 4 bases from J, leaving 16 bases between. The CDR3 consists of 14 residues. Generated by immunoSEQ multiplex PCR, the TCRdb table keeps only in-frame clones and is missing some. The sample holds over 950,000 clones, approximately 75% seen once. Of note for this clone: Its target is not known.

The sample comprised memory CD4+ T cells from PBMCs. As to subset: CD45RA-negative fraction. This chain uses TRBV2 with TRBJ2-5; no reliable D call. This clonotype was sampled from a man aged 18 to 35 in good health. Some clones in this sample may be carry-over from other donors' samples. The CDR3 sequence is CASNGPPEGETQYF. CDR3 DNA sequence: TGTGCCAGCAATGGGCCTCCCGAAGGAGAGACCCAGTACTTC.